This is a list of T cell receptor beta chains from one sample in a study of post-analysis software for immune sequencing data. TCRdb re-analysed the PCR reads in MiXCR, keeping a single row per CDR3 protein. The repertoire includes 700,000 to 900,000 distinct CDR3 sequences, about 43% of them detected once, and roughly 4.9% sits in the top ten. Sequences were obtained from blood. The receptors derive from a girl between 10 and 17 years old with multiple sclerosis. The CDR3 runs from the conserved cysteine through the conserved F or W. Each record gives: V gene, J gene, D gene, clone size, CDR3 DNA, CDR3 protein. A D gene is named only where the DNA matches it firmly. Size is omitted from some rows. Given values are once, few, many or a class for expanded clones.

TRBV4-1	TRBJ2-3	TRBD2	once	TGCGCCAGCAGCCAAGCCGCGGAACTAGCGGGAATACCCACAGATACGCAGTATTTT	CASSQAAELAGIPTDTQYF
TRBV7-2	TRBJ2-7	NA	NA	TGTGCCAGCAGCTCCCCGGGGAGCACCTACGGGCAGTACTTC	CASSSPGSTYGQYF
TRBV7-2	TRBJ2-3	TRBD2	few	TGTGCCAGCAGCCCGGGACTAGCGGGACGCGCAGATACGCAGTATTTT	CASSPGLAGRADTQYF
TRBV10-3	TRBJ1-5	NA	NA	TGTGCCATCAGTGAGAGGGGCGGGAGCAATCAGCCCCAGCATTTT	CAISERGGSNQPQHF
TRBV29-1	TRBJ2-3	NA	NA	TGCAGCGTTGTTTGGGATACGCAGTATTTT	CSVVWDTQYF
TRBV12-3/TRBV12-4	TRBJ2-7	NA	NA	TGTGCCAGCAGTCCCCCAGGAGGGGGCTACTTCTACGAGCAGTACTTC	CASSPPGGGYFYEQYF
TRBV7-2	TRBJ1-1	NA	few	TGTGCCAGCAGCCGTGTGAACACTGAAGCTTTCTTT	CASSRVNTEAFF
TRBV12-3/TRBV12-4	TRBJ2-5	TRBD2	few	TGTGCCAGCAGCCTGCTCACTAGCGGGCTCCAAGAGACCCAGTACTTC	CASSLLTSGLQETQYF
TRBV6-2/TRBV6-3	TRBJ2-7	TRBD2	NA	TGTGCCAGCAGTCCGGGGACTAGCGGGAGCGAGCAGTACTTC	CASSPGTSGSEQYF
TRBV2	TRBJ2-7	NA	NA	TGTGCCAGCACTACACTACTGAGCGAGCAGTACTTC	CASTTLLSEQYF
TRBV15	TRBJ1-5	NA	NA	TGTGCCACCAGCAGAGTAACAGGGATTGGGGCTCAGCCCCAGCATTTT	CATSRVTGIGAQPQHF
TRBV28	TRBJ2-1	NA	NA	TGTGCCAGCAAAGGGGACGGCCCCCGAACCGGGGAGCAGTTCTTC	CASKGDGPRTGEQFF
TRBV27	TRBJ2-7	NA	few	TGTGCCAGCAGTTTTGAGGGCGCGGGCTACGAGCAGTACTTC	CASSFEGAGYEQYF
TRBV29-1	TRBJ1-6	TRBD1	few	TGCAGCGTTGGGGACAGGGGAAATTCACCCCTCCACTTT	CSVGDRGNSPLHF
TRBV12-5	TRBJ2-3	TRBD2	NA	TGTGCTAGTGGTTTGGTAGCCCAGCTAGCGGGAGGAAATACGCAGTATTTT	CASGLVAQLAGGNTQYF
TRBV13	TRBJ2-7	TRBD2	many	TGTGCCAGCAGCTTAGGTCTAGCGGGGGGCGAGCAGTACTTC	CASSLGLAGGEQYF
TRBV7-8	TRBJ1-1	NA	NA	TGTGCCAGCAGCCCAGGAGGACAAGCGGAAGCTTTCTTT	CASSPGGQAEAFF
TRBV18	TRBJ2-5	NA	once	TGTGCCAGCTCACCGAGTACCATCCAAGAGACCCAGTACTTC	CASSPSTIQETQYF
TRBV3-1	TRBJ1-2	NA	NA	TGTGCCAGCAGCCAAGACGGAGGCTATGGCTACACCTTC	CASSQDGGYGYTF
TRBV5-1	TRBJ1-5	TRBD1	few	TGCGCCAGCAGCGCGGGGACAGACCCCAATCAGCCCCAGCATTTT	CASSAGTDPNQPQHF
TRBV28	TRBJ2-1	TRBD2	NA	TGTGCCAGCAGTGAACTAGCGGGAGGGTCCTACAATGGGCAGTTCTTC	CASSELAGGSYNGQFF
TRBV9	TRBJ2-3	NA	NA	TGTGCCAGCAGCCCGAGGGGGACCGACCCCCGAGATACGCAGTATTTT	CASSPRGTDPRDTQYF
TRBV29-1	TRBJ2-1	NA	few	TGCAGCGTTGAAAGAGAGGGCAATGAGCAGTTCTTC	CSVEREGNEQFF